This note documents a single TCR beta chain sequence. Trimming took 0 bases from V and 7 from J, leaving 15 bases between them. Germline V gene lookup returns CDR1 DFQATT and CDR2 SNEGSKA (reference sequence). The CDR3 runs to 14 residues. These data are taken from a study of T cells after yellow fever vaccination. TCRdb analysed the 5' RACE reads with MiXCR anew, one entry per CDR3 protein. Here the sample spans 300,000 or so distinct CDR3 sequences, over 10% being singletons. This rearrangement joins TRBV20-1 to TRBJ1-2; weak D call: TRBD1 (5 bases). The material sequenced was CD4+ T cells sorted from PBMCs, taken 45 days after the yellow fever booster vaccination. The clonotype originates from a man under 40 who received the YFV17D yellow fever vaccine. The CDR3 coding sequence is TGCAGTGCTAGAGACCAGACGGGGACCGCTGGCTACACCTTC. Protein product: CSARDQTGTAGYTF.